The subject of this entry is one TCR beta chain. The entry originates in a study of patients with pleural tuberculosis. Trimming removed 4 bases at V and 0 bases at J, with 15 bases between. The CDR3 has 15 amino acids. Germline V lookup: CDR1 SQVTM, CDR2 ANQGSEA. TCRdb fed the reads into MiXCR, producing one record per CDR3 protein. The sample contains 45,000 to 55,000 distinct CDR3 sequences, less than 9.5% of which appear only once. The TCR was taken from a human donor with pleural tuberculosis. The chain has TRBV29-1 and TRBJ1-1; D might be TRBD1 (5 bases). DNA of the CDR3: TGCAGCGTTGGCCCAGGTTGGGGGATGAACACTGAAGCTTTCTTT. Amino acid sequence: CSVGPGWGMNTEAFF. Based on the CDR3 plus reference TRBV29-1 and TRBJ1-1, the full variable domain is SAVISQKPSRDICQRGTSLTIQCQVDSQVTMMFWYRQQPGQSLTLIATANQGSEATYESGFVIDKFPISRPNLTFSTLTVSNMSPEDSSIYLCSVGPGWGMNTEAFFGQGTRLTVV.